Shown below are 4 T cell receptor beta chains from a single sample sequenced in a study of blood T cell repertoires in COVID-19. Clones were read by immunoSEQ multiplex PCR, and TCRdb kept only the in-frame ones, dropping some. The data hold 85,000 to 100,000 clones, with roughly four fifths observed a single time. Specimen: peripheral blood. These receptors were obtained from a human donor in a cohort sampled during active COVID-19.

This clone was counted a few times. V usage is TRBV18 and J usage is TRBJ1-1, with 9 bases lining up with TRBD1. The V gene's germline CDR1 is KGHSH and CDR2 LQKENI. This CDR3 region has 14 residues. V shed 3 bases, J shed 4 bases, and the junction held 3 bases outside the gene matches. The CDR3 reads CASSPTGGSTEAFF. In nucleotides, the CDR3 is TGTGCCAGCTCACCGACAGGGGGAAGCACTGAAGCTTTCTTT.

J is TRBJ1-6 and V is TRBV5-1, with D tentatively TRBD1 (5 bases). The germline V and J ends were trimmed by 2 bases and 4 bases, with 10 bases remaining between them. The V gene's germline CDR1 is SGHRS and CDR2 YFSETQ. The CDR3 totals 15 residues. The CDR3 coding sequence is TGCGCCAGCAGCTTAGGGGCAGGGTATAATTCACCCCTCCACTTT. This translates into CASSLGAGYNSPLHF.

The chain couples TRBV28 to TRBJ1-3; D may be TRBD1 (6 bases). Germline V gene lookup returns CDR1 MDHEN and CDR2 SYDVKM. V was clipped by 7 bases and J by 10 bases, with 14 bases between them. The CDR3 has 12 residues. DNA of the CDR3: TGTGCCAGCATGGGAGTGGGACAAACCATATATTTT. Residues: CASMGVGQTIYF. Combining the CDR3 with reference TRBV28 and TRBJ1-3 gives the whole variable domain DVKVTQSSRYLVKRTGEKVFLECVQDMDHENMFWYRQDPGLGLRLIYFSYDVKMKEKGDIPEGYSVSREKKERFSLILESASTNQTSMYLCASMGVGQTIYFGEGSWLTVV.

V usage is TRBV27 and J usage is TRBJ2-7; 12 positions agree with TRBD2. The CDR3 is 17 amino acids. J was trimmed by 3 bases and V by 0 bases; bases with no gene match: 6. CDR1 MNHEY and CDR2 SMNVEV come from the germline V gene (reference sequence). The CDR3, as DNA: TGTGCCAGCAGTTTATCGCGGACTAGCGGGATCGGCTACGAGCAGTACTTC. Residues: CASSLSRTSGIGYEQYF.